The 29 T cell receptor beta chains below all came from one sample that was sequenced in a study of blood T cell repertoires in COVID-19. Some clones are missing from TCRdb's copy, which holds only in-frame ones; the method was immunoSEQ multiplex PCR. The data show 180,000 or so clones, more than 75% seen once. The sample comprised PBMCs or T cells enriched from blood (not recorded which). The receptors stem from a man in his sixties who had been exposed to COVID-19.

The J gene is TRBJ2-5, the V gene TRBV5-1; 7 bases agree with TRBD2. J was trimmed by 4 bases and V by 0 bases; bases with no gene match: 6. Germline values: CDR1 SGHRS, CDR2 YFSETQ. This CDR3 is 15 amino acids long. The CDR3: CASSLGGSQRETQYF. The CDR3 region has the DNA TGCGCCAGCAGCTTGGGCGGGAGTCAGCGAGAGACCCAGTACTTC. The full variable domain, with the rest looked up from reference TRBV5-1 and TRBJ2-5, is KAGVTQTPRYLIKTRGQQVTLSCSPISGHRSVSWYQQTPGQGLQFLFEYFSETQRNKGNFPGRFSGRQFSNSRSEMNVSTLELGDSALYLCASSLGGSQRETQYFGPGTRLLVL.

By share, this clone counts as large. This sequence joins TRBV15 and TRBJ1-2, with D possibly matching TRBD1 (5 bases). CDR1 is LNHNV, CDR2 YYDKDF, per germline (reference sequence). The CDR3 runs 14 residues. V was cut by 6 bases and J by 4 bases, with 15 bases left in between. CDR3 sequence: CATRGGGDPYGYTF. The CDR3 DNA sequence: TGTGCCACCAGAGGCGGGGGGGACCCCTATGGCTACACCTTC.

This clone has more than one count but fewer than ten. The chain recombines TRBV5-1 with TRBJ1-1; D is unclear. V lost 0 bases, J lost 2 bases, and 11 bases lay in between. The CDR3 has 15 amino acids. Germline V gene sequence: CDR1 SGHRS, CDR2 YFSETQ. CDR3 in DNA: TGCGCCAGCAGCTTGGATGGAGGATTCAACACTGAAGCTTTCTTT. Its protein product is CASSLDGGFNTEAFF.

The chain couples TRBV21-1 to TRBJ1-5; the table's TRBD1 call for D was not verified on the DNA. TRBV21-1 represents a pseudogene. This CDR3 spans 20 amino acids. CDR3 in DNA: TGTGCCAGCAGCAGAGCATTCTCCGGGACAGGGGGCTATAGCAATCAGCCCCAGCATTTT. This sequence encodes CASSRAFSGTGGYSNQPQHF.

This chain joins TRBV7-2 and TRBJ1-5; D is uncertain. In germline, CDR1 is SGHTA, CDR2 FQGNSA. The CDR3 runs to 15 residues. V was pared by 1 base and J by 4 bases, with 11 bases between. The CDR3 protein is CASSLDSSLNQPQHF. The CDR3 bases are TGTGCCAGCAGCTTAGACTCTTCCCTAAATCAGCCCCAGCATTTT.

The rearrangement joins TRBV12-5 to TRBJ2-7, with unresolved D. The CDR3 extends over 15 amino acids. Trimming removed 7 bases at V and 2 bases at J, with 18 bases between. In germline, CDR1 is LGHNT, CDR2 FRNRAP. CDR3 in amino acids: CASAYSQMLTYEQYF. The CDR3 bases are TGTGCTAGTGCCTACTCGCAAATGTTAACCTACGAGCAGTACTTC.

This clone was picked up a small number of times. The CDR3 region has the DNA TGTGCCACCCGGGGGGGGACAGATAACTATGGCTACACCTTC. It encodes CATRGGTDNYGYTF. The rearrangement uses TRBV6-5 and TRBJ1-2; the match to TRBD1 covers 7 bases. This CDR3 has 14 residues. Germline-derived CDR1 and CDR2 are MNHEY and SVGAGI. J gave up 1 base and V 10 bases, and 9 bases lay outside the gene matches.

The chain joins TRBV7-2 to TRBJ2-2; no definite D call. The V and J ends lost 0 bases and 0 bases respectively, with 17 bases between them. The CDR3 sequence is 19 residues long. The germline gives CDR1 SGHTA, CDR2 FQGNSA. The CDR3: CASSLATPWSYANTGELFF. The CDR3 DNA reads TGTGCCAGCAGCTTAGCGACCCCATGGAGTTACGCGAACACCGGGGAGCTGTTTTTT.

Here the CDR3 reads CSVEGGTGIEKLFF. CDR3 bases: TGCAGCGTTGAGGGGGGGACAGGGATCGAAAAACTGTTTTTT. The chain uses TRBV29-1 and TRBJ1-4; TRBD1 aligns across 9 bases. This CDR3 spans 14 amino acids. In germline, CDR1 is SQVTM, CDR2 ANQGSEA. V lost 3 bases to trimming and J lost 8 bases; unmatched junction nucleotides: 7.

Comments on this clone: Other nucleotide sequences in the sample specify the same CDR3. The V gene is TRBV7-8, the J gene TRBJ1-1; TRBD1 matches 7 bases. The CDR3 is made up of 14 amino acids. Per the germline V gene, CDR1 is SGHVS and CDR2 is FQNEAQ. Trimming cost V 5 bases and J 2 bases; bases outside gene matches: 5. The chain's CDR3 is CASSLGTANTEAFF. The CDR3 DNA sequence: TGTGCCAGCAGCCTGGGGACAGCCAACACTGAAGCTTTCTTT. The full variable domain, its missing parts supplied by reference TRBV7-8 and TRBJ1-1, is GAGVSQSPRYKVAKRGQDVALRCDPISGHVSLFWYQQALGQGPEFLTYFQNEAQLDKSGLPSDRFFAERPEGSVSTLKIQRTQQEDSAVYLCASSLGTANTEAFFGQGTRLTVV.

This clone was detected only a few times. This chain links TRBV19 with TRBJ1-5; D gene uncertain. Trimming left V 1 base short and J 0 bases short, with 10 bases between. CDR1 and CDR2 from the germline V gene are LNHDA and SQIVND (reference sequence). The CDR3 contains 16 residues. CDR3 in amino acids: CASSIVTGNSNQPQHF. The CDR3 nucleotides read TGTGCCAGTAGTATAGTTACCGGGAATAGCAATCAGCCCCAGCATTTT. Full variable domain (rest looked up from reference TRBV19 and TRBJ1-5): DGGITQSPKYLFRKEGQNVTLSCEQNLNHDAMYWYRQDPGQGLRLIYYSQIVNDFQKGDIAEGYSVSREKKESFPLTVTSAQKNPTAFYLCASSIVTGNSNQPQHFGDGTRLSIL.

As concerns this clone: A much larger clone sits a single nucleotide away, making a read error possible. The sample holds other DNA sequences that translate to the same CDR3. The chain's CDR3 is CASSEGGRETQYF. The CDR3 region has the DNA TGTGCCAGCAGTGAAGGGGGCCGGGAGACCCAGTACTTC. The chain couples TRBV6-1 to TRBJ2-5; maybe TRBD1 (5 bases). Germline CDR1 reads MNHNS; CDR2 reads SASEGT. The CDR3 totals 13 residues. V gave up 1 base and J gave up 5 bases, with 8 bases separating them.

The chain has TRBV19 and TRBJ1-1; D may be TRBD1 (6 bases). Trimming pared 6 bases from V and 0 bases from J, leaving 20 bases between. This CDR3 region has 17 residues. Germline V gene sequence: CDR1 LNHDA, CDR2 SQIVND (reference sequence). The CDR3 spells CASREGGTAILNTEAFF. CDR3 coding DNA: TGTGCCAGTAGGGAGGGGGGGACCGCTATCCTGAACACTGAAGCTTTCTTT.

This clone was seen just once. The V gene is TRBV11-2, the J gene TRBJ2-1; D is undetermined. The CDR3 covers 11 residues. The germline V gene encodes CDR1 SGHAT and CDR2 FQNNGV. Trimming took off 5 bases at V and 5 bases at J, with 4 bases between the two ends. The CDR3 DNA is TGTGCCAGCAGCCCAAACAATGAGCAGTTCTTC. Protein product: CASSPNNEQFF.

The chain links TRBV11-3 to TRBJ2-3, with 8 nucleotides matching TRBD2. The CDR3 extends over 14 amino acids. The J segment lost 3 bases and the V segment lost 3 bases, leaving 2 bases of the junction unmatched. Germline-derived CDR1 and CDR2 are SGHNT and YENEEA. Here the CDR3 reads CASSFGRGTDTQYF. The CDR3, as DNA: TGTGCCAGCAGCTTCGGGAGGGGGACAGATACGCAGTATTTT.

The chain recombines TRBV12-5 with TRBJ1-1; D perhaps matches TRBD1 (6 bases). The CDR3 has 13 amino acids. CDR1 and CDR2 (germline): LGHNT, FRNRAP. Trimming shortened V by 6 bases and J by 5 bases, and 13 bases separated the two germline ends. The CDR3 DNA is TGTGCTAGTGGGGGGGTACAGGGAACTGAAGCTTTCTTT. Protein: CASGGVQGTEAFF.

The chain joins TRBV7-6 to TRBJ2-5; D is perhaps TRBD2 (6 bases). With 3 bases removed from V and 4 bases from J, the gap between germline ends came to 12 bases. The CDR3 runs to 14 residues. Germline CDR1 is SGHVS and CDR2 is FNYEAQ. CDR3 sequence reads: CASSFGLGGETQYF. CDR3 sequence (DNA): TGTGCCAGCAGCTTCGGACTGGGGGGAGAGACCCAGTACTTC.

This rearrangement joins TRBV5-1 to TRBJ2-7; 8 bases are a match to TRBD1. From germline, CDR1 is SGHRS and CDR2 YFSETQ. The CDR3 runs to 14 residues. J lost 5 bases, V lost 0 bases, and 4 bases had no gene match. For the CDR3, the DNA is TGCGCCAGCAGCTTGGGGACAGGGTTCGACGAGCAGTACTTC. The encoded protein is CASSLGTGFDEQYF. The full variable domain, rest sourced from reference TRBV5-1 and TRBJ2-7, is KAGVTQTPRYLIKTRGQQVTLSCSPISGHRSVSWYQQTPGQGLQFLFEYFSETQRNKGNFPGRFSGRQFSNSRSEMNVSTLELGDSALYLCASSLGTGFDEQYFGPGTRLTVT.

On this clone: It may be a read error: a sequence one base away is much more abundant. The chain uses TRBV9 and TRBJ1-2, with 8 bases aligning to TRBD1. With V trimmed by 5 bases and J by 5 bases, 5 bases remained unmatched. Germline loops: CDR1 SGDLS, CDR2 YYNGEE. The CDR3 runs to 13 residues. CDR3 coding DNA: TGTGCCAGCAGTCGGGACAGGAATTATGGCTACACCTTC. Translated: CASSRDRNYGYTF.

The DNA for the CDR3 is TGTGCCAGCAGCTTAGTTAGCGGGATGTACGAGCAGTACTTC. This encodes CASSLVSGMYEQYF. The chain joins TRBV11-3 to TRBJ2-7; 8 bases line up with TRBD2. Germline V gene lookup returns CDR1 SGHNT and CDR2 YENEEA. The CDR3 totals 14 residues. With 1 base clipped from V and 4 bases from J, the junction kept 3 bases outside the gene matches.

The chain joins TRBV19 to TRBJ2-7; 8 bases fit TRBD2. The V segment lost 1 base and the J segment 3 bases; nucleotides outside the gene matches: 14. CDR3 length: 18 amino acids. CDR1 LNHDA and CDR2 SQIVND come from the germline V gene (reference sequence). CDR3 sequence (DNA): TGTGCCAGTAGTATAGTTGGACAGTTAATAGCGGGACGCTACGAGCAGTACTTC. Translating gives CASSIVGQLIAGRYEQYF.

This clone was observed once. The chain links TRBV6-5 to TRBJ1-4; a possible D gene is TRBD1 (5 bases). Trimming stripped 7 bases from V and 3 bases from J, with 12 bases between. Looked up from germline, CDR1 is MNHEY and CDR2 is SVGAGI. The CDR3 is 14 residues long. As DNA, the CDR3 is TGTGCCAGCATGGCCGGGACTTCTAATGAAAAACTGTTTTTT. Protein: CASMAGTSNEKLFF.

This chain connects TRBV19 to TRBJ2-3; D possibly corresponds to TRBD2 (7 bases). V lost 3 bases to trimming and J lost 5 bases, with 12 bases between them. Germline-derived CDR1 and CDR2 are LNHDA and SQIVND (reference sequence). CDR3 length: 14 residues. The CDR3 reads CASSIGGQEDTQYF. The CDR3 coding sequence is TGTGCCAGTAGTATCGGGGGGCAGGAAGATACGCAGTATTTT.

This chain joins TRBV2 and TRBJ1-1; 7 bases match TRBD1. The V gene's germline CDR1 is SNHLY and CDR2 FYNNEI. The CDR3 has 13 residues. V gave up 10 bases and J gave up 3 bases; unmatched junction bases: 8. CDR3 DNA: TGTGCCATTCAGGGGGAGCGGTACACTGAAGCTTTCTTT. Translating gives CAIQGERYTEAFF.

This clone appeared a few times. CDR3 in amino acids: CASREGNQPQHF. CDR3 DNA sequence: TGTGCCAGCAGGGAGGGCAATCAGCCCCAGCATTTT. V is TRBV2 and J is TRBJ1-5, with no clear D. Germline V lookup: CDR1 SNHLY, CDR2 FYNNEI. The CDR3 runs to 12 residues. The V end was cut by 6 bases, the J end by 2 bases, with 5 bases between.

This rearrangement joins TRBV5-1 to TRBJ1-1, with 7 bases aligning to TRBD1. Germline values: CDR1 SGHRS, CDR2 YFSETQ. V lost 4 bases and J lost 5; bases outside the gene matches: 8. CDR3 length: 14 residues. The CDR3 is CASSVGGGWTEAFF. As DNA, the CDR3 is TGCGCCAGCAGCGTGGGAGGGGGCTGGACTGAAGCTTTCTTT. Variable domain in full (rest from reference TRBV5-1 and TRBJ1-1): KAGVTQTPRYLIKTRGQQVTLSCSPISGHRSVSWYQQTPGQGLQFLFEYFSETQRNKGNFPGRFSGRQFSNSRSEMNVSTLELGDSALYLCASSVGGGWTEAFFGQGTRLTVV.

This clone was recorded many times. The CDR3 region is CASSWLGTGSDNEQFF. For the CDR3, the DNA is TGTGCCAGCAGCTGGCTCGGGACAGGGTCTGATAATGAGCAGTTCTTC. The V gene is TRBV11-3, the J gene TRBJ2-1; 9 bases fit TRBD1. Per the germline V gene, CDR1 is SGHNT and CDR2 is YENEEA. The trim removed 4 bases at V and 7 bases at J, leaving 11 bases unmatched. This CDR3 is 16 amino acids long.

The chain is built from TRBV2 and TRBJ1-3; a possible D gene is TRBD1 (5 bases). This CDR3 region has 13 residues. V was pared by 4 bases and J by 3 bases, with 7 bases between. Per the germline V gene, CDR1 is SNHLY and CDR2 is FYNNEI. The CDR3 reads CASSATDGNTIYF. As DNA, the CDR3 is TGTGCCAGCAGTGCGACAGATGGAAACACCATATATTTT.

The chain is built from TRBV9 and TRBJ2-3; TRBD2 agrees at 12 bases. Germline CDR1 and CDR2: SGDLS and YYNGEE. This CDR3 is built from 17 residues. V dropped 1 base and J dropped 0; count of bases not matched to a gene: 3. CDR3 loop: CASSVSLAGGSTDTQYF. DNA for the CDR3: TGTGCCAGCAGCGTAAGTCTAGCGGGAGGGAGCACAGATACGCAGTATTTT.